One and the same sample provided the 2 T cell receptor beta chains below, sequenced in a study of Ad26.COV2.S vaccination and SARS-CoV-2 variants. Treatment specified: 15 to 20 received Ad26.COV2.S at low or high dose, single or two shots; several received placebo; per-sample allocation not given. Samples were taken on day 63 after the first vaccine or placebo injection. The data were produced by immunoSEQ multiplex PCR, yet TCRdb's version contains in-frame clones alone and is incomplete. Counted here are 350,000 to 450,000 clones, about four fifths occurring once; the ten biggest clones make up almost 7.5%. Sequencing used peripheral blood, obtained in a trial of Ad26.COV2.S vaccine versus placebo. The receptors were gathered from a person between 18 and 65 years old who received the Ad26.COV2.S COVID-19 vaccine or a placebo.

This clone was counted once. The chain is built from TRBV12-1 and TRBJ2-5; TRBD2, the table's D call, was not compared with the DNA. TRBV12-1 is annotated as a pseudogene. CDR3 length: 15 residues. The CDR3 region has the DNA TGTGCCAGCAGCTTTAAACGGGAGGGCCCTGTCGTCCAGTACTTC. Protein: CASSFKREGPVVQYF.

The rearrangement joins TRBV4-1 to TRBJ1-1; D ambiguous. Trimming took 1 base from V and 1 from J, leaving 7 bases between them. The germline V gene has CDR1 MGHRA and CDR2 YSYEKL. The CDR3 has 14 amino acids. The CDR3 DNA is TGCGCCAGCAGCCAAGTGGGAGAGAACACTGAAGCTTTCTTT. As protein: CASSQVGENTEAFF.